The rows below give T cell receptor beta chains drawn from one sample of a study of blood T cell repertoires in COVID-19. Clones were sequenced by immunoSEQ multiplex PCR, and TCRdb holds only the in-frame ones, with some missing. The sample consists of 250,000 to 300,000 clones, approximately 85% of them appearing once. The sample taken for sequencing was PBMCs or T cells enriched from blood (not recorded which). Every receptor here comes from a woman between 45 and 60 years old who had recovered from COVID-19. Both conserved end residues are part of each CDR3. A D gene is named only where the DNA matches it firmly. Clone size appears in some rows only: once, few, many, or a class for an expanded clone.

TGCAGCGGGAGGACCTCCCACGAGCAGTACTTC CSGRTSHEQYF - - TRBJ2-7 TRBV29-1
TGTGCCAGCAGTCTTGGACTAGCGGATACCACAGATACGCAGTATTTT CASSLGLADTTDTQYF TRBD2 - TRBJ2-3 TRBV2
TGTGCCAGCAGCGTAGGGGGCGGGAGTGGCCTCGAGCAGTACTTC CASSVGGGSGLEQYF TRBD2 - TRBJ2-7 TRBV9
TGTGCCAGCAGCTTATCAAGGAGGGGTGGTGAGCAGTTCTTC CASSLSRRGGEQFF - - TRBJ2-1 TRBV7-3
TGTGCCAGCAGTGACGTTAGGGGGCGGGATAATGAAAAACTGTTTTTT CASSDVRGRDNEKLFF TRBD1 - TRBJ1-4 TRBV27
TGTGCCAGCAGGAAAGAGGGTGACACTGAAGCTTTCTTT CASRKEGDTEAFF - - TRBJ1-1 TRBV2
TGTGCCATCAGTGAGTCGACTCTAGCGGCATCCTGGAAGCAGTACTTC CAISESTLAASWKQYF TRBD2 - TRBJ2-7 TRBV10-3
TGTGCCAGCATCGACGCGCGGAGGGTTAGCAATCAGCCCCAGCATTTT CASIDARRVSNQPQHF - - TRBJ1-5 TRBV28
TGTGCCAGTAGTATTTCTGGCGGGAACAACGGTGAGCAGTTCTTC CASSISGGNNGEQFF - - TRBJ2-1 TRBV19
TGTGCCAGCACCTCCCCCGGGAGAACATACAATGAGCAGTTCTTC CASTSPGRTYNEQFF - - TRBJ2-1 TRBV28
TGTGCCAGCAGCGCCGGACTTAAGAACACCGGGGAGCTGTTTTTT CASSAGLKNTGELFF - - TRBJ2-2 TRBV28
TGTGCCAGCAGCTCCTATGTCAAAGGGGGGGACTATGGCTACACCTTC CASSSYVKGGDYGYTF - - TRBJ1-2 TRBV5-4
TGTGCCAGCAGTGAAGCTGCCAGTGGGCATATGGAAGCTTTCTTT CASSEAASGHMEAFF - few TRBJ1-1 TRBV6-1
TGCGCCAGCAGCCAAGCCCCGCTACGGGAGCAGTACTTC CASSQAPLREQYF - - TRBJ2-7 TRBV4-1
TGTGCCAGCAGCTTTTCATCAGCGGGAGGGTCCGCCCGGTACGAGCAGTACTTC CASSFSSAGGSARYEQYF TRBD2 - TRBJ2-7 TRBV7-8
TGTGCCAGCAGTCCTCTAGGATACGAGCAGTACTTC CASSPLGYEQYF - - TRBJ2-7 TRBV6-6
TGCGCCAGCAGCTTGGGGTCCTTCTCACCCCCGGAGGAGCAGTTCTTC CASSLGSFSPPEEQFF - - TRBJ2-1 TRBV5-1
TGTGCCAGCGGCGAAATAGCGGCTTCCTACAATGAGCAGTTCTTC CASGEIAASYNEQFF - - TRBJ2-1 TRBV7-9
TGCAGCGTAGAACCGCATAGCTCCTACAATGAGCAGTTCTTC CSVEPHSSYNEQFF - - TRBJ2-1 TRBV29-1
TGTGCCAGCAGTTACCTAGCGGGGGACAATGAGCAGTTCTTC CASSYLAGDNEQFF TRBD2 - TRBJ2-1 TRBV6-2/TRBV6-3
TGTGCCACCAGCAGAGATGGCGGGAGTGGGTTCTTC CATSRDGGSGFF TRBD2 - TRBJ2-1 TRBV15
TGTGCCAGCAGCTTAGCGAGGGGGCCTAGCCCCGGCTACACCTTC CASSLARGPSPGYTF TRBD1 - TRBJ1-2 TRBV7-8
TGTGCCAGCAGCCGAGAAGTGCCTTACGAGCAGTACTTC CASSREVPYEQYF - - TRBJ2-7 TRBV7-9
TGTGCCAGCAGCCAAGCGGGACTAAGAAACAATGAGCAGTTCTTC CASSQAGLRNNEQFF TRBD2 - TRBJ2-1 TRBV7-9
TGTGCCAGCAGTCCTTACCAGGGGACCGGGGAGCTGTTTTTT CASSPYQGTGELFF - - TRBJ2-2 TRBV28
TGCGCCAGCAGCTCCTGGGACAGTTTCCCAGAGACCCAGTACTTC CASSSWDSFPETQYF TRBD1 - TRBJ2-5 TRBV5-1
TGTGCCAGCAGCTACAGACAGGAGCAGTTCTTC CASSYRQEQFF - few TRBJ2-1 TRBV5-8
TGTGCCAGCAGGCGACAGAGCTCCTACGAGCAGTACTTC CASRRQSSYEQYF - - TRBJ2-7 TRBV28
TGTGCCAGCAGGCTCCCCAGCTCCTACGAGCAGTACTTC CASRLPSSYEQYF - - TRBJ2-7 TRBV28
TGTGCCAGCACTAGGACTGGACAGGGACGAGAGACCCAGTACTTC CASTRTGQGRETQYF TRBD1 - TRBJ2-5 TRBV28
TGCAGCGAAAAGGGGTATGGCTACACCTTC CSEKGYGYTF - once TRBJ1-2 TRBV20-1
TGTGCCAGCAGTTCATTAGGGACAGCGAACACCGGGGAGCTGTTTTTT CASSSLGTANTGELFF TRBD1 - TRBJ2-2 TRBV27
TGTGCCACCAGTGACATAGGGACAGGGGGTTTTGATACGCAGTATTTT CATSDIGTGGFDTQYF TRBD1 once TRBJ2-3 TRBV24-1
TGTGCCAGCAGTAGAGACAGGGGGAATCAGCCCCAGCATTTT CASSRDRGNQPQHF TRBD1 once TRBJ1-5 TRBV6-5
TGTGCCATCTACGACAGAAACAATTCACCCCTCCACTTT CAIYDRNNSPLHF - - TRBJ1-6 TRBV5-4
TGTGCCAGCAGTTTAGGTGGGTCAGGGCGCCAGTTCTTC CASSLGGSGRQFF - - TRBJ2-1 TRBV27
TGTGCCAGCAGCGCACCTAGGGGGCCTGGAAACACCATATATTTT CASSAPRGPGNTIYF TRBD1 - TRBJ1-3 TRBV9
TGTGCCAGTAGTATAATGGACAGGGGTTGGCAGCCCCAGCATTTT CASSIMDRGWQPQHF TRBD1 - TRBJ1-5 TRBV19
TGCAGTGCTAGTGGGCGGGGAGACACCATATATTTT CSASGRGDTIYF - - TRBJ1-3 TRBV20-1
TGTGCCATCAGCTTCGGACTAGAGAATACGCAGTATTTT CAISFGLENTQYF TRBD2 once TRBJ2-3 TRBV10-3
TGTGCCAGCAGTCCCGCCCCTAAGTATGGCTACACCTTC CASSPAPKYGYTF - - TRBJ1-2 TRBV28
TGCGCCAGCAGCCACGGACAGGGGCTCCTTCGGGAGCAGTACGAGCAGTACTTC CASSHGQGLLREQYEQYF TRBD1 - TRBJ2-7 TRBV5-1
TGTGCCAGCAGGCTCGGACAGGTTGAAGCTTTCTTT CASRLGQVEAFF TRBD1 - TRBJ1-1 TRBV28
TGTGCCAGCACTTCCCCGGGATCTGAAGCTTTCTTT CASTSPGSEAFF - - TRBJ1-1 TRBV27
TGTGCCTGGAGTGTGGGACAGGGGGCAGGGGAGCAGTACTTC CAWSVGQGAGEQYF TRBD1 - TRBJ2-7 TRBV30
TGTGCCAGCAGCCAAGATCACAGCTCCTACAATGAGCAGTTCTTC CASSQDHSSYNEQFF - - TRBJ2-1 TRBV3-1/TRBV3-2
TGTGCCAGCAGCCAATCTAACTCCTCTAGCACAGATACGCAGTATTTT CASSQSNSSSTDTQYF - - TRBJ2-3 TRBV16
TGTGCCAGCAGTTCGACACCCTTGTACGAGCAGTACTTC CASSSTPLYEQYF - - TRBJ2-7 TRBV28
TGTGCCAGTAAGTGGACAGGGGTTGCCTACGAGCAGTACTTC CASKWTGVAYEQYF TRBD1 - TRBJ2-7 TRBV28